A selection of T cell receptor beta chains follows, all from one sample in a study of response to subunit inactivated influenza vaccine. One entry per CDR3 protein results from TCRdb running MiXCR on the RT-PCR reads. The sample lists 650,000 to 800,000 distinct CDR3 sequences, around 13% occurring once. This sample comprised PBMCs from blood, obtained less than 15 days before vaccination. The receptors derive from a man aged 50 to 59 who received an inactivated influenza vaccine. CDR3s include the opening cysteine and the closing phenylalanine or tryptophan. A D gene is named only where the DNA matches it firmly. Part of the rows lack a size; the others show once, few, many or a class for expanded clones.

D gene,clone size,J gene,V gene,CDR3 DNA,CDR3 protein
TRBD2,few,TRBJ2-1,TRBV7-9,TGTGCCAGCAGCTTAGGACTAGCGGGAGTAATGAATGAGCAGTTCTTC,CASSLGLAGVMNEQFF
TRBD1,NA,TRBJ1-1,TRBV5-1,TGCGCCAGCAGCGGTCAGGACAGGGTCGGTGGCACTGAAGCTTTCTTT,CASSGQDRVGGTEAFF
NA,NA,TRBJ2-1,TRBV27,TGTGCCGGCCGAGACAGTTTCCAATGGGAGCAGTTCTTC,CAGRDSFQWEQFF
NA,few,TRBJ2-1,TRBV6-1,TGTGCCAGCAGCCCGGGACGCCACTACAATGAGCAGTTCTTC,CASSPGRHYNEQFF
TRBD1,NA,TRBJ2-7,TRBV20-1,TGCAGTGCTAGAGATCTAGACAGGGGCGTCTACGAGCAGTACTTC,CSARDLDRGVYEQYF
TRBD2,few,TRBJ2-1,TRBV29-1,TGCAGCGACATGGGACTAGCGGGAGGGCCCGAGCAGTTCTTC,CSDMGLAGGPEQFF
TRBD1,NA,TRBJ2-1,TRBV7-2,TGTGCCAGCACTCGGACAGGGGGCTTGGGTGAGCAGTTCTTC,CASTRTGGLGEQFF
NA,NA,TRBJ2-7,TRBV20-1,TGCAGTGCTAGAGGGGAGGTTTTCTCCTACGAGCAGTACTTC,CSARGEVFSYEQYF
TRBD1,NA,TRBJ1-2,TRBV25-1,TGTGCCAGCAGCGAGACAGGGATTCACTATGGCTACACCTTC,CASSETGIHYGYTF
NA,NA,TRBJ2-3,TRBV5-1,TGCGCCAGCAGCTTAATAGCGGGCACAGATACGCAGTATTTT,CASSLIAGTDTQYF
TRBD2,few,TRBJ2-3,TRBV5-1,TGCGCCAGCAGCTCCCAACTGGGGATAGCGGGGACCGAGGCAGATACGCAGTATTTT,CASSSQLGIAGTEADTQYF
NA,few,TRBJ2-5,TRBV28,TGTGCCAGCAGTTTATTAAGGGTTCAAGAGACCCAGTACTTC,CASSLLRVQETQYF
NA,few,TRBJ1-2,TRBV7-2,TGTGCCAGCAGCCCAAGCGGGGTCTTAGGGGGCTACACCTTC,CASSPSGVLGGYTF
NA,few,TRBJ2-5,TRBV11-2,TGTGCCAGCAGCTTAGATCCTCGCGGGACTCAAGAGACCCAGTACTTC,CASSLDPRGTQETQYF
NA,few,TRBJ2-7,TRBV6-5,TGTGCCAGCAGTTACTCGATGGGCGGCTACGAGCAGTACTTC,CASSYSMGGYEQYF
TRBD1,NA,TRBJ2-6,TRBV27,TGTGCCAGCAGTCCCCGACAGGGAAGAGCGGGGGCCAACGTCCTGACTTTC,CASSPRQGRAGANVLTF
TRBD1,few,TRBJ2-1,TRBV6-2/TRBV6-3,TGTGCCAGCAGTTCGACAGGGGTTTCCTACAATGAGCAGTTCTTC,CASSSTGVSYNEQFF
NA,few,TRBJ2-3,TRBV7-9,TGTGCCAGCAGCTTAGGAGGGCTCCACAGGGCAGATACGCAGTATTTT,CASSLGGLHRADTQYF
TRBD2,few,TRBJ2-7,TRBV11-1,TGTGCCAGCAGCTCGGGGGAAGCCCCCGGACTAGCGGATTACGAGCAGTACTTC,CASSSGEAPGLADYEQYF
NA,few,TRBJ1-1,TRBV6-1,TGTGCCAGCAGAAGAACCGGGCCCAACGCGAACACTGAAGCTTTCTTT,CASRRTGPNANTEAFF
TRBD1,few,TRBJ1-5,TRBV20-1,TGCAGTGCGGACAGGGGGGGTGGTCAGCCCCAGCATTTT,CSADRGGGQPQHF
TRBD2,few,TRBJ2-3,TRBV7-2,TGTGCCAGCAGCTCAAGCGGGGGGGAAGATACGCAGTATTTT,CASSSSGGEDTQYF
NA,NA,TRBJ2-7,TRBV5-1,TGCGCCAGCAGTGGTCGGCAGGGGAATTCCTACGAGCAGTACTTC,CASSGRQGNSYEQYF
TRBD1,NA,TRBJ2-2,TRBV6-5,TGTGCCAGCAGTTACTCGGACAGGGGAACCGGGGAGCTGTTTTTT,CASSYSDRGTGELFF
TRBD2,few,TRBJ2-3,TRBV5-1,TGCGCCAGCAGCTTGATGACTAGCGGTACAGATACGCAGTATTTT,CASSLMTSGTDTQYF
TRBD1,few,TRBJ1-2,TRBV5-1,TGCGCCAGCAGCTCAGAAGGACAGGGAGGCTATGGCTACACCTTC,CASSSEGQGGYGYTF
NA,NA,TRBJ2-7,TRBV4-2,TGTGCCAGCAGCCAAGGGGTAACAGACGAGCAGTACTTC,CASSQGVTDEQYF
NA,many,TRBJ2-7,TRBV7-2,TGTGCCAGCAGCTTAGAGGCTAGCCTGAGCTCCTACGAGCAGTACTTC,CASSLEASLSSYEQYF
NA,NA,TRBJ2-7,TRBV18,TGTGCCAGCTCACCACCGGCCACAGGGCGGGCGAGCGAGCAGTACTTC,CASSPPATGRASEQYF
NA,few,TRBJ2-1,TRBV5-1,TGCGCCAGCAGCTTGACGGGAGTGGTCGATGAGCAGTTCTTC,CASSLTGVVDEQFF
NA,NA,TRBJ1-4,TRBV5-1,TGCGCCAGCAGCTCGGGAGTAAAGGGGGCAACTAATGAAAAACTGTTTTTT,CASSSGVKGATNEKLFF
NA,NA,TRBJ2-7,TRBV10-2,TGCGCCAGCAGTGAGGGGCAGGGACGGAGCTACGAGCAGTACTTC,CASSEGQGRSYEQYF
NA,many,TRBJ2-3,TRBV10-3,TGTGCCACCAGACAGGGCACAGATACGCAGTATTTT,CATRQGTDTQYF
NA,NA,TRBJ1-6,TRBV19,TGTGCCAGTAGTATCTTTGGGGGCGCCGATTCACCCCTCCACTTT,CASSIFGGADSPLHF
TRBD2,few,TRBJ2-7,TRBV7-2,TGTGCCAGCAGCTCGTCCGGGACTAGGGGGTCCTACGAGCAGTACTTC,CASSSSGTRGSYEQYF
NA,NA,TRBJ2-7,TRBV20-1,TGCAGTGCGGAGGTAGGAGCGGTTTCCTACGAGCAGTACTTC,CSAEVGAVSYEQYF
TRBD2,few,TRBJ2-1,TRBV5-1,TGCGCCAGCAGCTTTTCTACTAGCGGGGGGGCCGACAATGAGCAGTTCTTC,CASSFSTSGGADNEQFF
TRBD2,few,TRBJ2-1,TRBV4-2,TGTGCCAGCAGCCAAGAGGGTAGCGGGGCGTACAATGAGCAGTTCTTC,CASSQEGSGAYNEQFF
NA,few,TRBJ1-2,TRBV18,TGTGCCAGCTCACCGCTTAGGGGCTCGTATGGCTACACCTTC,CASSPLRGSYGYTF
NA,many,TRBJ2-3,TRBV5-1,TGCGCCAGCAGCTTGGCGGTACACACCACAGATACGCAGTATTTT,CASSLAVHTTDTQYF
NA,NA,TRBJ2-5,TRBV29-1,TGCATCGTTGAAGATCCCTGGGTAGTAGCGCCGAACCAAGAGACCCAGTACTTC,CIVEDPWVVAPNQETQYF